The 4 T cell receptor beta chains below come from one sample, sequenced in a study of blood T cell repertoires in COVID-19. Clones were read by immunoSEQ multiplex PCR, and TCRdb kept only the in-frame ones, dropping some. Of over 250,000 clones listed, over 75% are singletons. Sequenced sample: peripheral blood. These receptors were taken from a human donor in a cohort sampled during active COVID-19.

This chain links TRBV19 with TRBJ1-3, with D uncertain. Trimming stripped 5 bases from V and 6 bases from J, with 5 bases between. Per the germline V gene, CDR1 is LNHDA and CDR2 is SQIVND (reference sequence). The CDR3 spans 11 residues. The CDR3 is CASSLINTIYF. CDR3 DNA sequence: TGTGCCAGTAGTCTAATAAACACCATATATTTT.

This rearrangement joins TRBV7-8 to TRBJ2-1; 7 nucleotides align to TRBD1. Germline-derived CDR1 and CDR2 are SGHVS and FQNEAQ. Unmatched junction bases numbered 14, after V lost 5 bases and J lost 7 bases. The CDR3 is made up of 16 amino acids. CDR3 nucleotides: TGTGCCAGCAGCCCTAGGGGGCAGAGCCTCGGGAATGAGCAGTTCTTC. Residues: CASSPRGQSLGNEQFF.

The V and J genes are TRBV28 and TRBJ1-5; D is unclear. Germline CDR1 reads MDHEN; CDR2 reads SYDVKM. This CDR3 spans 15 amino acids. The V and J ends lost 2 bases and 3 bases respectively, with 11 bases between them. CDR3 DNA sequence: TGTGCCAGCAGTTTAGGGAGCCTTGCCAATCAGCCCCAGCATTTT. It translates to CASSLGSLANQPQHF.

This chain uses TRBV14 with TRBJ2-7; 8 bases map to TRBD2. Germline CDR1 SGHDN, CDR2 FVKESK. The CDR3 sequence is 15 residues long. The junction had 8 bases not matched to a gene; V was cut back by 0 bases and J by 7 bases. CDR3 protein: CASSQDRSTSGEQYF. As DNA, the CDR3 is TGTGCCAGCAGCCAAGATAGGAGTACTAGCGGTGAGCAGTACTTC.